Below, 2 T cell receptor beta chains from the same sample are listed, as sequenced in a study of T cells in localized non-small cell lung cancer. TCRdb's copy holds only in-frame clones and misses some; the assay was immunoSEQ multiplex PCR. The sample records approximately 8,000 clones, around 87% being singletons. The sample here was peripheral blood, taken before any cancer treatment. The receptors derive from a male donor at least 60 years old with stage III lung adenocarcinoma.

The rearrangement uses TRBV5-1 and TRBJ2-5; D ambiguous. The CDR3 is 12 amino acids. V lost 7 bases, J lost 4 bases, and 11 bases lay in between. Germline lookup yields CDR1 SGHRS and CDR2 YFSETQ. DNA for the CDR3: TGCGCCAGCGGGCTGTCCACAGAGACCCAGTACTTC. Amino acid sequence: CASGLSTETQYF.

The chain uses TRBV6-5 and TRBJ2-7; 7 bases map to TRBD2. From germline, CDR1 is MNHEY and CDR2 SVGAGI. There are 14 residues in the CDR3. The J segment lost 4 bases and the V segment lost 0 bases, leaving 3 bases of the junction unmatched. This chain's CDR3 is CASSYSLAVYEQYF. CDR3 coding DNA: TGTGCCAGCAGTTACTCGCTAGCGGTTTACGAGCAGTACTTC.